This T cell receptor (beta chain) emerged from a study of control samples from healthy donors and cancer patients (dated by TCRdb to 2020 to 2022). The method behind the library was the immunoSEQ multiplex PCR assay. In its TCRdb copy, this immuneACCESS table keeps in-frame sequences only and misses some clones. Where compared with another copy, unresolved V genes explain less than half of these, and the others have no known cause. For this sample there are about 130,000 clones; roughly nine tenths appear just once. The top ten constitute about 7.9% of the sample. About this clone itself: What antigen it recognizes has not been identified. Base-call qualities are not available, and no considerably larger clone is one nucleotide away.

Trimming removed 1 base from V and 8 bases from J, leaving 9 bases between the germline ends. From its cysteine to its phenylalanine, the CDR3 spans 13 amino acids. The only DNA kept is the CDR3, 39 bases in frame from the first base. According to the germline V gene (reference sequence), CDR1 reads MNHEY and CDR2 reads SMNVEV. The TCR was taken from a man aged 45-60 years with head and neck cancer. Recombination linked TRBV27 to TRBJ2-1, with the D gene too uncertain to name. The material sequenced was PBMCs. The CDR3 in this case is CASSLWQGDEQFF. DNA sequence: TGTGCCAGCAGTTTATGGCAAGGCGATGAGCAGTTCTTC.